This is a list of T cell receptor beta chains from one sample in a study of blood T cell repertoires in COVID-19. The data were produced by immunoSEQ multiplex PCR, yet TCRdb's version contains in-frame clones alone and is incomplete. Of fewer than 350,000 clones in the sample, approximately 90% are singletons; the top ten hold 4.1%. Sequenced: PBMCs or T cells enriched from blood (not recorded which). The receptors were gathered from a woman in her twenties or thirties with acute COVID-19. CDR3s leave out the opening cysteine and the closing phenylalanine or tryptophan.

v_gene: TRBV5-5; len: 10; CDR3aa: ASSPGIYGYT
v_gene: TRBV5-6; len: 11; CDR3aa: ASSLSTGYEQY
v_gene: TRBV29-1; len: 14; CDR3aa: SVEVAGDGRLYEQY
v_gene: TRBV15; len: 16; CDR3aa: ATSREMGQGLAKNIQY
v_gene: TRBV24-1; len: 11; CDR3aa: ATEGGSTDTQY
v_gene: TRBV5-1; len: 14; CDR3aa: ASSLRVGQGAYEQY
v_gene: TRBV28; len: 11; CDR3aa: ASSPGGSYGYT
v_gene: TRBV29-1; len: 11; CDR3aa: SVVGGSTYEQY
v_gene: TRBV5-5; len: 13; CDR3aa: ASSFRTGGDAEAF
v_gene: TRBV6-4; len: 14; CDR3aa: ASSDSPGQGSDTQY
v_gene: TRBV6-1; len: 15; CDR3aa: ASSEAKAGIANTEAF
v_gene: TRBV19; len: 12; CDR3aa: ATTPGSGTDTQY
v_gene: TRBV5-1; len: 12; CDR3aa: ASSFDSSTDTQY
v_gene: TRBV5-1; len: 13; CDR3aa: ASSLRTGVNSPLH
v_gene: TRBV4-2; len: 15; CDR3aa: ASSLRETSGRAGEQF
v_gene: TRBV9; len: 15; CDR3aa: ASSAQGAGGYTGELF
v_gene: TRBV5-4; len: 11; CDR3aa: ASSPTGGHTIY
v_gene: TRBV27; len: 15; CDR3aa: ASSYLPGQGTNTEAF
v_gene: TRBV10-3; len: 10; CDR3aa: AIRGQGTTIY
v_gene: TRBV28; len: 13; CDR3aa: ASSLGGRAYNEQF
v_gene: TRBV4-3; len: 12; CDR3aa: ASSPMRGSEKLF
v_gene: TRBV6-1; len: 12; CDR3aa: ASSDRARGYGYT
v_gene: TRBV19; len: 16; CDR3aa: ASSFPSGKISSTDTQY
v_gene: TRBV5-5; len: 16; CDR3aa: ASSLARGSGPDPEKLF
v_gene: TRBV24-1; len: 11; CDR3aa: ATRTATNEKLF
v_gene: TRBV9; len: 13; CDR3aa: ASSDDSSSYNEQF
v_gene: TRBV19; len: 15; CDR3aa: ATVGTSGSRSTDTQY
v_gene: TRBV18; len: 12; CDR3aa: ASSQRGFTDTQY
v_gene: TRBV28; len: 11; CDR3aa: ATTVNRPGELF
v_gene: TRBV11-2; len: 13; CDR3aa: ASSERLAGGYEQY
v_gene: TRBV21-1; len: 16; CDR3aa: ASSPKGQGVSGPYEQY
v_gene: TRBV30; len: 11; CDR3aa: AWSVVPGYGYT